The sample holds a few counts of the clone carrying this T cell receptor (beta chain). Original processing notes: Amplification from reference gene primers served as the basis for estimated nucleated cell counts. Profiling relied on immunoSEQ multiplex PCR, and the TCRdb table lists in-frame clones only, not all of them. That table supplies the V and J calls and clone size; D and trimming were determined from the DNA. The table has a few hundred thousand clones, 80% seen once. The entry originates in a study of blood T cell repertoires in COVID-19. Study details: Sites across the United States, Italy and Spain contributed samples from acute and convalescent COVID-19. Sources were T cells, B-cell-depleted T cells, or PBMCs; the material itself was cDNA or gDNA.

This CDR3 region has 14 residues. Per the germline V gene, CDR1 is SEHNR and CDR2 is FQNEAQ (reference sequence). With 3 bases removed from V and 0 bases from J, the gap between germline ends came to 9 bases. This receptor was identified in a human donor in a cohort sampled during active COVID-19. The gene calls are TRBV7-9 and TRBJ2-7; D possibly corresponds to TRBD2 (6 bases). Specimen: peripheral blood. The CDR3 loop is CASSFSGLSYEQYF. The CDR3 bases are TGTGCCAGCAGCTTTTCGGGACTCTCCTACGAGCAGTACTTC.